The source of this TCR beta chain is a study of blood T cell repertoires in COVID-19. Followed over time, Seattle patients had been enrolled while infection was active. The germline CDR1 and CDR2 sequences are LNHDA and SQIVND (reference sequence). The V gene lost 6 bases and the J gene lost 0 bases, with 11 bases spanning the gap. This CDR3 contains 14 residues. The table came from immunoSEQ multiplex PCR; TCRdb's copy has only in-frame clones and leaves some out. There are around 310,000 clones in the sample; 90% occur only once, and roughly 1% lies in the top ten. Sequencing used peripheral blood. The TCR originated in a woman between 40 and 50 years old with COVID-19, enrolled during active disease. V gene TRBV19 combines with J gene TRBJ2-5; D perhaps matches TRBD2 (5 bases). The CDR3 sequence is CASRDSTYQETQYF. The CDR3 bases are TGTGCCAGTAGGGACTCCACGTACCAAGAGACCCAGTACTTC.